A selection of T cell receptor beta chains follows, all from one sample in a study of preoperative IRX-2 immunotherapy in early breast cancer. Using immunoSEQ multiplex PCR, the repertoire was profiled, and TCRdb retains in-frame clones only, with some absent. The profile covers almost 35,000 clones, with about 95% appearing a single time and nearly 6.5% taken by the ten largest. The specimen was obtained from a patient treated with IRX-2 immunotherapy. The receptors come from a human donor with breast cancer. Both conserved end residues are part of each CDR3. D genes are given only for firm matches. Some rows have no size entry. The others give once, few or many, or a class for an expanded clone.

d_gene	len	v_gene	j_gene	abundance	CDR3nt	CDR3aa
TRBD1	14	TRBV2	TRBJ1-2	once	TGTGCCAGCAGCAAAGACAGGGCAAGCTATGGCTACACCTTC	CASSKDRASYGYTF
.	12	TRBV28	TRBJ1-5	few	TGTGCCAGCAGACTGGCAAATCAGCCCCAGCATTTT	CASRLANQPQHF
TRBD2	17	TRBV5-4	TRBJ2-5	.	TGTGCCAGCAGCTTACGACTAGCGGGATTGTCGGCCGAGACCCAGTACTTC	CASSLRLAGLSAETQYF
.	15	TRBV28	TRBJ1-1	.	TGTGCCAGCAGCCCTTTGGGGGGGCGATCCACTGAAGCTTTCTTT	CASSPLGGRSTEAFF
TRBD2	15	TRBV28	TRBJ2-5	.	TGTGCCAGCAGTTTGACTAGCGGAGGCCAAGAGACCCAGTACTTC	CASSLTSGGQETQYF
TRBD2	17	TRBV5-1	TRBJ2-2	.	TGCGCCAGCAGCTTGGCATTAACGAGCGGGGGTTCCGGGGAGCTGTTTTTT	CASSLALTSGGSGELFF
.	18	TRBV5-4	TRBJ2-7	.	TGTGCCAGCTCCCCAGGGACAAGACCGGGCGCCGGACCCTACGAGCAGTACTTC	CASSPGTRPGAGPYEQYF
.	15	TRBV10-1	TRBJ2-3	.	TGCGCCAGCAACTGGGTCCGATCAGTCACAGATACGCAGTATTTT	CASNWVRSVTDTQYF
.	13	TRBV18	TRBJ1-5	.	TGTGCCAGCTCAGAATATAGCAATCAGCCCCAGCATTTT	CASSEYSNQPQHF
.	16	TRBV5-5	TRBJ2-7	.	TGTGCCAGCAGTTTGAAGACAGAGGGATTTGGATACGAGCAGTACTTC	CASSLKTEGFGYEQYF
TRBD2	16	TRBV14	TRBJ2-7	.	TGTGCCAGCAGCCCACAAAGGGGACTAGCGGGAGTGCGTCAGTACTTC	CASSPQRGLAGVRQYF
TRBD2	14	TRBV5-1	TRBJ2-1	.	TGCGCCAGCAGGAGCGGGAGGTCCTACAATGAGCAGTTCTTC	CASRSGRSYNEQFF
.	15	TRBV2	TRBJ1-2	.	TGTGCCAGCAGTAATCCAGTGCAAGGGATCTATGGCTACACCTTC	CASSNPVQGIYGYTF
TRBD1	15	TRBV10-3	TRBJ1-4	.	TGTGCCATCAGCAAAACGGGACAGGGAAACGAAAAACTGTTTTTT	CAISKTGQGNEKLFF
.	15	TRBV4-2	TRBJ1-5	.	TGTGCCAGCAGCCAAGAAGGGACGGAGTCGCAGCCCCAGCATTTT	CASSQEGTESQPQHF
.	15	TRBV9	TRBJ1-1	once	TGTGCCAGCAGCGTAGATGGGCCCCAGGACTCTGAAGCTTTCTTT	CASSVDGPQDSEAFF
TRBD2	16	TRBV9	TRBJ2-5	.	TGTGCCAGCAGCCCTGGACTAGCGGGAGGAGGCGAGACCCAGTACTTC	CASSPGLAGGGETQYF
TRBD2	15	TRBV5-6	TRBJ2-5	.	TGTGCCAGCAGCAAGGGACTAGTGACGTTCGAGACCCAGTACTTC	CASSKGLVTFETQYF
.	13	TRBV10-1	TRBJ2-5	.	TGCGCCAGCAGTCGGGACTGGCAAGAGACCCAGTACTTC	CASSRDWQETQYF
TRBD2	15	TRBV11-2	TRBJ2-3	.	TGTGCCAGCAGCTTAAACCCTAGCGGAGCAGATACGCAGTATTTT	CASSLNPSGADTQYF